This T cell receptor beta chain was recovered during a study of technical replicates of blood from several donors. Repertoires were generated with immunoSEQ multiplex PCR, while TCRdb's copy carries only in-frame clones and drops some. The data show over 55,000 clones, 91% seen once. CDR1 and CDR2 (germline): SGHRS, YFSETQ. Trimming removed 5 bases from V and 8 bases from J; junction bases left unmatched: 7. There are 14 residues in the CDR3. The rearrangement joins TRBV5-1 to TRBJ2-1; TRBD2 matches 10 bases. The TCR originated in a human donor in good health. Some clones in this sample may be carry-over from other donors' samples. Material for sequencing was PBMCs. The CDR3 bases are TGCGCCAGCAGAACTAGCGGGGCAGGCGATGAGCAGTTCTTC. This translates into CASRTSGAGDEQFF. Drawing the rest from reference TRBV5-1 and TRBJ2-1, the complete variable domain is KAGVTQTPRYLIKTRGQQVTLSCSPISGHRSVSWYQQTPGQGLQFLFEYFSETQRNKGNFPGRFSGRQFSNSRSEMNVSTLELGDSALYLCASRTSGAGDEQFFGPGTRLTVL.